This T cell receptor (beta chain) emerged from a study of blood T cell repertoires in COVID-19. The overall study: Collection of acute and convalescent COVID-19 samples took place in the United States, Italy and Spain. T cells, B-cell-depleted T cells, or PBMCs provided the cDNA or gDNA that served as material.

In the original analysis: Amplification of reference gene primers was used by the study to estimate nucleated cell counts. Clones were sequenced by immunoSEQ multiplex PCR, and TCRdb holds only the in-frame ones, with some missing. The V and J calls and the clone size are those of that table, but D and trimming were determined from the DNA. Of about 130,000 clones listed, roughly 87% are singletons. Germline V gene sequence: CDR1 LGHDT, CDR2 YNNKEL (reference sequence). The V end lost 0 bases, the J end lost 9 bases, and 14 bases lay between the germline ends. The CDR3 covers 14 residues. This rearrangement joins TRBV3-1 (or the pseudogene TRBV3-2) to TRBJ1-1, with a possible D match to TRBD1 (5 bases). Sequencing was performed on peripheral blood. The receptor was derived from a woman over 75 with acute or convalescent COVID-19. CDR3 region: CASSQEGPRAKAFF. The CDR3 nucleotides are TGTGCCAGCAGCCAAGAAGGGCCCAGGGCGAAAGCTTTCTTT.